The source of this TCR beta chain is a study of metastatic and nonmetastatic thyroid tumors. Overall study context: It was across blood and tumor or nodule tissue from malignant and benign thyroid patients that repertoires were compared. Whole-study results and caveats: According to reports, the diversity of TCR beta was significantly higher in malignant thyroid tumors than in benign nodules, and this held in both blood and tumor samples.

Until they underwent thyroid surgery, no patient had received any treatment. Per the original data handling: For papillary thyroid cancer, a distant-metastasis classifier was constructed from CDR3 differences observed across clinicopathological groups. TCRdb reprocessed the PCR reads using MiXCR. These V and J calls are TCRdb output, not the study's own analysis. Of about 15,000 clones detected, roughly 3.5% appear once; the ten largest clones hold 20% to 30%. This clone was seen a handful of times. Its antigen is as yet unknown. Per germline, CDR1 MNHEY and CDR2 SVGEGT. V gave up 0 bases and J gave up 5 bases, with 10 bases separating them. The CDR3 spans 14 residues.

The receptor was derived from a female donor with papillary thyroid cancer or a benign thyroid nodule (not recorded which). Some clones in this sample may be carry-over from other donors' samples. This sequence joins TRBV6-2 or TRBV6-3 and TRBJ2-5; TRBD1 is a possible D gene (5 bases). Sequences were obtained from tumor tissue. CDR3 sequence: CASSYSTDFETQYF. CDR3 in DNA: TGTGCCAGCAGTTACTCGACAGACTTTGAGACCCAGTACTTC.